This T cell receptor (beta chain) was recovered during a study of glioma-infiltrating T cells after dendritic cell vaccination. The wider study: Patients had newly diagnosed or recurrent glioblastoma and received dendritic cell vaccines. Study-level findings and limits: Longer survival after dendritic cell vaccination followed higher pretreatment TIL content.

Germline-derived CDR1 and CDR2 are MNHEY and SMNVEV (reference sequence). The CDR3 covers 15 residues. J lost 3 bases, V lost 3 bases, and 4 bases had no gene match. The PCR used 60 V beta and 13 J beta primers. Assay: immunoSEQ multiplex PCR; the TCRdb copy retains only in-frame clones and omits some. The table lists some 110,000 clones, 90% of them singletons. Time point meaning: after dendritic cell vaccination, including at tumor progression/relapse. None of the glioblastoma patients had an isocitrate dehydrogenase mutation. Details on this clone: What it binds is not known.

V gene TRBV27 combines with J gene TRBJ2-7; TRBD2 aligns across 11 bases. This TCR derives from a human donor with glioblastoma. The sample was blood, taken after dendritic cell vaccination. In nucleotides, the CDR3 is TGTGCCAGCAGTTTCGGAACTAGCGGGAGCTACGAGCAGTACTTC. Translation gives CASSFGTSGSYEQYF.